This is a list of T cell receptor beta chains from one sample in a study of somatic mutations in cytotoxic T cells in rheumatoid arthritis. Measured with immunoSEQ multiplex PCR; TCRdb has only the in-frame clones, and not every one. The sample has more than 20,000 clones; roughly 80% are singletons. Sequencing was performed on CD8+ T cells sorted from blood. The receptors stem from an adult with rheumatoid arthritis. The CDR3 runs from the conserved cysteine through the conserved F or W. A D gene is named only where the DNA matches it firmly. Size is stated for part of the rows, as once, few or many counts, or as a class when the clone is expanded.

TRBV5-6	-	TRBJ1-1	-	CASSRGWTEAFF	TGTGCCAGCAGCCGGGGGTGGACTGAAGCTTTCTTT
TRBV6-1	TRBD2	TRBJ2-3	-	CASSVLRGGSDTQYF	TGTGCCAGCAGTGTACTCCGGGGGGGCTCGGATACGCAGTATTTT
TRBV11-2	TRBD1	TRBJ2-1	-	CASSRQGAHNEQFF	TGTGCCAGCAGCAGACAGGGGGCCCACAATGAGCAGTTCTTC
TRBV7-3	TRBD1	TRBJ2-5	-	CASSWTGAGETQYF	TGTGCCAGCAGCTGGACAGGGGCTGGGGAGACCCAGTACTTC
TRBV18	TRBD1	TRBJ1-2	-	CASSPYLAGQGDGYTF	TGTGCCAGCTCACCATACCTCGCTGGACAGGGGGATGGCTACACCTTC
TRBV6-4	TRBD2	TRBJ2-3	-	CASSETGAGGDTQYF	TGTGCCAGCAGTGAAACCGGGGCGGGAGGAGATACGCAGTATTTT
TRBV4-1	-	TRBJ2-1	-	CASSQGLGSGPYNEQFF	TGCGCCAGCAGCCAAGGGTTGGGTAGCGGACCCTACAATGAGCAGTTCTTC
TRBV6-1	TRBD2	TRBJ2-2	-	CASMMETGGPGELFF	TGTGCCAGCATGATGGAAACGGGGGGGCCCGGGGAGCTGTTTTTT
TRBV18	-	TRBJ2-3	-	CASDPSGISTDTQYF	TGTGCCAGCGACCCCTCGGGGATTAGCACAGATACGCAGTATTTT
TRBV4-3	-	TRBJ1-4	few	CASSQEGVGTNEKLFF	TGCGCCAGCAGCCAAGAAGGGGTAGGGACTAATGAAAAACTGTTTTTT
TRBV10-3	-	TRBJ1-1	-	CAIASPDKGLEAFF	TGTGCCATCGCCAGCCCAGATAAAGGCTTGGAAGCTTTCTTT
TRBV6-1	-	TRBJ2-7	-	CASSVGRTYEQYF	TGTGCCAGCAGTGTAGGCAGAACCTACGAGCAGTACTTC
TRBV6-1	-	TRBJ2-5	-	CASSEDPGTIQETQYF	TGTGCCAGCAGTGAAGACCCGGGGACCATCCAAGAGACCCAGTACTTC
TRBV7-9	TRBD1	TRBJ2-7	-	CASSSTGDEQYF	TGTGCCAGCAGCTCAACAGGGGACGAGCAGTACTTC
TRBV6-1	-	TRBJ2-7	-	CASSEGISETYEQYF	TGTGCCAGCAGTGAAGGGATTAGCGAGACCTACGAGCAGTACTTC
TRBV5-8	-	TRBJ2-1	-	CASSDGPGSNNEQFF	TGTGCCAGCAGCGATGGCCCCGGGTCTAACAATGAGCAGTTCTTC
TRBV29-1	TRBD1	TRBJ2-3	-	CSVEPGTATDTQYF	TGCAGCGTTGAGCCTGGGACAGCCACAGATACGCAGTATTTT
TRBV2	-	TRBJ2-1	-	CASTYNEQFF	TGTGCCAGTACCTACAATGAGCAGTTCTTC
TRBV6-5	-	TRBJ2-7	-	CASGYGSHYEQYF	TGTGCCAGCGGGTACGGGTCGCACTACGAGCAGTACTTC
TRBV25-1	-	TRBJ2-7	-	CASSGYRDRQLYHEQYF	TGTGCCAGCAGTGGATACCGGGACCGACAGCTTTACCACGAGCAGTACTTC
TRBV4-2	TRBD2	TRBJ2-5	-	CASSQDRGGQETQYF	TGTGCCAGCAGCCAAGATCGGGGGGGCCAAGAGACCCAGTACTTC
TRBV11-2	-	TRBJ1-3	-	CASSSIRRNTIYF	TGTGCCAGCAGCTCCATCAGGAGAAACACCATATATTTT
TRBV5-1	TRBD2	TRBJ2-7	-	CASSLASSGAARGEQYF	TGCGCCAGCAGCTTGGCCTCTAGCGGGGCCGCACGGGGAGAGCAGTACTTC
TRBV7-9	TRBD2	TRBJ2-7	-	CASSLLAGGQRYEQYF	TGTGCCAGCAGCTTACTAGCGGGGGGCCAACGCTACGAGCAGTACTTC
TRBV6-5	TRBD2	TRBJ2-3	once	CASSYMAGGVDTQYF	TGTGCCAGCAGTTACATGGCGGGGGGCGTAGATACGCAGTATTTT
TRBV18	TRBD2	TRBJ2-3	once	CASSHPAGGQAGDTQYF	TGTGCCAGCTCACATCCGGCGGGGGGGCAGGCAGGTGATACGCAGTATTTT
TRBV9	-	TRBJ1-5	-	CASSGGKRTSAQPQHF	TGTGCCAGCAGCGGAGGGAAGCGGACTTCGGCCCAGCCCCAGCATTTT
TRBV15	TRBD2	TRBJ2-1	-	CATSRDGGLAGDPGDLSYNEQFF	TGTGCCACCAGCAGAGATGGGGGACTAGCGGGGGACCCCGGGGATTTATCCTACAATGAGCAGTTCTTC
TRBV5-1	-	TRBJ1-1	-	CASSLGPSLNTEAFF	TGCGCCAGCAGCTTAGGTCCCAGTCTGAACACTGAAGCTTTCTTT
TRBV4-3	-	TRBJ1-5	-	CASSQDSYNQPQHF	TGCGCCAGCAGCCAAGACAGTTACAATCAGCCCCAGCATTTT
TRBV7-9	-	TRBJ2-7	few	CASSSPGRDTVYEQYF	TGTGCCAGCAGTTCTCCTGGCAGGGACACTGTCTACGAGCAGTACTTC